The rows below give T cell receptor beta chains drawn from one sample of a study of T cells in Graves' hyperthyroidism and ophthalmopathy. TCRdb called the multiplex PCR reads again in MiXCR, with one record for every CDR3 protein. The repertoire consists of about 270,000 distinct CDR3 sequences, with approximately 20% occurring once and the leading ten covering under 65%. The sequenced sample consisted of blood. These receptors were collected from a man aged 25-40 years with Graves' ophthalmopathy. CDR3s include the opening cysteine and the closing phenylalanine or tryptophan. The D gene is left open where the match is weak. Rows give clone size only sometimes, using once, few, many, or a class for an expanded clone.

d_call j_call v_call clone_size cdr3_aa cdr3_nt
- TRBJ1-2 TRBV5-1 few CASSAPGGGRGYTF TGCGCCAGCAGCGCCCCCGGGGGGGGTCGAGGCTACACCTTC
- TRBJ2-1 TRBV7-9 - CASSLADGRNNEQFF TGTGCCAGCAGCCTGGCTGATGGGCGGAACAATGAGCAGTTCTTC
- TRBJ1-2 TRBV28 many CASSFRAPPEYGYTF TGTGCCAGCAGTTTCCGCGCCCCGCCCGAGTATGGCTACACCTTC
- TRBJ1-1 TRBV20-1 many CSARDPKGVNTEAFF TGCAGTGCTAGAGATCCGAAGGGGGTTAACACTGAAGCTTTCTTT
- TRBJ2-7 TRBV12-3/TRBV12-4 few CASSLSPGTEQYF TGTGCCAGCAGTTTAAGCCCAGGGACCGAGCAGTACTTC
TRBD2 TRBJ2-5 TRBV7-6 - CASSLSSSGSPPGETQYF TGTGCCAGCAGCTTATCCTCTAGCGGGAGCCCCCCGGGGGAGACCCAGTACTTC
TRBD1 TRBJ2-7 TRBV20-1 - CSVNKPGQEYEQYF TGCAGTGTCAACAAACCGGGACAGGAATACGAGCAGTACTTC
- TRBJ1-1 TRBV11-1 many CASSSPAPNTEAFF TGTGCCAGCAGCTCACCCGCCCCGAACACTGAAGCTTTCTTT
TRBD1 TRBJ1-1 TRBV6-1 once CASRTGQGAFTEAFF TGTGCCAGCAGGACGGGACAGGGAGCTTTTACTGAAGCTTTCTTT
- TRBJ1-5 TRBV12-3/TRBV12-4 - CASSLARGNQPQHF TGTGCCAGCAGTTTAGCGCGAGGCAATCAGCCCCAGCATTTT
- TRBJ2-1 TRBV2 many CASSDSRINEQFF TGTGCCAGCAGTGATTCGCGGATCAATGAGCAGTTCTTC
TRBD2 TRBJ2-5 TRBV27 - CASSPLAGVEGTQYF TGTGCCAGCAGTCCCTTAGCGGGAGTGGAAGGGACCCAGTACTTC
TRBD1 TRBJ2-1 TRBV5-6 few CASSLVQGVSNEQFF TGTGCCAGCAGCTTGGTACAGGGGGTAAGCAATGAGCAGTTCTTC
- TRBJ2-3 TRBV3-1 many CASGAGSTDTQYF TGTGCCAGCGGGGCGGGATCTACAGATACGCAGTATTTT
- TRBJ2-5 TRBV24-1 - CATSQGLETQYF TGTGCCACCAGTCAGGGTTTAGAGACCCAGTACTTC
TRBD2 TRBJ2-7 TRBV3-1 many CASSQDLTSGTFLEQYF TGTGCCAGCAGCCAAGATCTTACTAGCGGGACGTTTTTAGAGCAGTACTTC
TRBD2 TRBJ2-5 TRBV7-3 - CASSLTGGRQETQYF TGTGCCAGCAGCTTAACGGGGGGGAGACAGGAGACCCAGTACTTC
- TRBJ1-6 TRBV19 - CASSAPGRSDNSPLHF TGTGCCAGTAGTGCTCCCGGGCGATCGGATAATTCACCCCTCCACTTT
TRBD2 TRBJ2-3 TRBV19 few CASSIDSGSTDTQYF TGTGCCAGTAGTATTGATAGCGGGAGCACAGATACGCAGTATTTT
TRBD2 TRBJ2-1 TRBV10-3 few CAISDLTSGRLWNEQFF TGTGCCATCAGTGATTTGACTAGCGGGAGATTATGGAATGAGCAGTTCTTC
- TRBJ2-7 TRBV20-1 - CSARSYRSPYEQYF TGCAGTGCTAGATCCTATCGGTCCCCCTACGAGCAGTACTTC
- TRBJ2-4 TRBV11-2 many CASSLAPKNIQYF TGTGCCAGCAGCTTAGCCCCCAAAAACATTCAGTACTTC
TRBD1 TRBJ1-5 TRBV5-5 few CASSLAGQAHQPQHF TGTGCCAGCAGCTTGGCAGGACAGGCGCATCAGCCCCAGCATTTT
TRBD1 TRBJ1-5 TRBV27 few CASSKAGTGGDQPQHF TGTGCCAGCAGTAAGGCCGGGACAGGGGGCGATCAGCCCCAGCATTTT
- TRBJ2-2 TRBV12-3/TRBV12-4 few CASRRLVGGELFF TGTGCCAGCAGACGACTCGTAGGGGGGGAGCTGTTTTTT
- TRBJ1-2 TRBV11-2 - CASSLAAAYGYGYTF TGTGCCAGCAGCTTAGCCGCAGCCTATGGCTATGGCTACACCTTC